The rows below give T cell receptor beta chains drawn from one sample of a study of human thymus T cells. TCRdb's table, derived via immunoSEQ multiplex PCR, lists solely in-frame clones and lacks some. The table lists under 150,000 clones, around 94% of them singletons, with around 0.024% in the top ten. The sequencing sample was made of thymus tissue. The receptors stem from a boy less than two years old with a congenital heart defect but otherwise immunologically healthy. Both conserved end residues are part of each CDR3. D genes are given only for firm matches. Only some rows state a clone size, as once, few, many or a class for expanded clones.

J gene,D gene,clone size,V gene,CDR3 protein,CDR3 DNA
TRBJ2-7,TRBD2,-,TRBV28,CASSRGGIYEQYF,TGTGCCAGCAGCCGGGGGGGGATCTACGAGCAGTACTTC
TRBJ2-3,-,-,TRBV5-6,CASGIEVRGAVKNTQYF,TGTGCCAGCGGCATCGAGGTTAGGGGGGCCGTAAAAAATACGCAGTATTTT
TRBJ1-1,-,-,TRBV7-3,CASSENGTPGTEAFF,TGTGCCAGCAGCGAGAACGGGACCCCGGGGACTGAAGCTTTCTTT
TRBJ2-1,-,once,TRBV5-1,CASSLAHNEQFF,TGCGCCAGCAGCTTGGCCCACAATGAGCAGTTCTTC
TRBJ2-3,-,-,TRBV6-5,CASSPEGLGTDTQYF,TGTGCCAGCAGCCCGGAGGGGTTGGGGACAGATACGCAGTATTTT
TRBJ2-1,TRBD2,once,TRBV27,CASSLDRGGRNEQFF,TGTGCCAGCAGTTTAGACCGGGGGGGCCGAAATGAGCAGTTCTTC
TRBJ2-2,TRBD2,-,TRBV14,CASSQVSGGAPANTGELFF,TGTGCCAGCAGCCAAGTGAGCGGGGGGGCCCCCGCGAACACCGGGGAGCTGTTTTTT
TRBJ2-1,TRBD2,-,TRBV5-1,CASSLLAGGPDEQFF,TGCGCCAGCAGCTTACTAGCGGGGGGGCCTGATGAGCAGTTCTTC
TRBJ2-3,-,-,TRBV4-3,CASSHETPGTDTQYF,TGCGCCAGCAGCCACGAGACCCCGGGCACAGATACGCAGTATTTT
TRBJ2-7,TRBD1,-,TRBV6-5,CASSYRGQDEQYF,TGTGCCAGCAGTTACAGGGGGCAGGACGAGCAGTACTTC
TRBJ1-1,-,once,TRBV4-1,CASSPLWGGMNTEAFF,TGCGCCAGCAGCCCTTTGTGGGGGGGGATGAACACTGAAGCTTTCTTT
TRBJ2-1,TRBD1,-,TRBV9,CASSSSDRTSYNEQFF,TGTGCCAGCAGCTCATCGGACAGGACCTCCTACAATGAGCAGTTCTTC
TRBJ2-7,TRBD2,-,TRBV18,CASSPRLAGEPQYF,TGTGCCAGCTCACCACGCCTAGCGGGGGAACCGCAGTACTTC
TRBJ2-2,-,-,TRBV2,CASKRGAGTGELFF,TGTGCCAGCAAACGGGGGGCAGGGACCGGGGAGCTGTTTTTT
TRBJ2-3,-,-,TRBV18,CASSPGMRSGDYTDTQYF,TGTGCCAGCTCACCGGGTATGAGGAGCGGAGACTACACAGATACGCAGTATTTT
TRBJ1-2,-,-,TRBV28,CASSPRLDPGGGYTF,TGTGCCAGCAGTCCTCGGTTAGACCCCGGAGGCGGCTACACCTTC
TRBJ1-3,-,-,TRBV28,CASSLKRISGNTIYF,TGTGCCAGCAGTTTAAAAAGGATTTCTGGAAACACCATATATTTT
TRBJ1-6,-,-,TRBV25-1,CASKDRENSPLHF,TGTGCCAGCAAAGACCGAGAAAATTCACCCCTCCACTTT
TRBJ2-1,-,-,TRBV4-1,CASSQETERNEQFF,TGCGCCAGCAGCCAAGAGACGGAACGGAATGAGCAGTTCTTC
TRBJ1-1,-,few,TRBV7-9,CASSLALEGRGNTEAFF,TGTGCCAGCAGCTTAGCGCTAGAAGGCAGAGGAAACACTGAAGCTTTCTTT
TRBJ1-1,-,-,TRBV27,CASSFWSLQNTEAFF,TGTGCCAGCAGTTTCTGGTCACTGCAGAACACTGAAGCTTTCTTT
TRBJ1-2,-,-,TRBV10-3,CAIREEDYGYTF,TGTGCCATCAGAGAGGAAGACTATGGCTACACCTTC
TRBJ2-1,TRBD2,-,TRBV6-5,CASKAGASGGNEQFF,TGTGCCAGCAAGGCGGGGGCTAGCGGGGGAAATGAGCAGTTCTTC
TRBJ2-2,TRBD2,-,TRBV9,CASSVGKRGFSNTGELFF,TGTGCCAGCAGCGTAGGGAAGCGGGGGTTTTCGAACACCGGGGAGCTGTTTTTT
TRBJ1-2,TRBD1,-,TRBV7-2,CASSLAGQDYGYTF,TGTGCCAGCAGCTTAGCGGGACAGGACTATGGCTACACCTTC
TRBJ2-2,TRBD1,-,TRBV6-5,CASSLGQGNTGELFF,TGTGCCAGCAGTCTCGGACAGGGGAACACCGGGGAGCTGTTTTTT
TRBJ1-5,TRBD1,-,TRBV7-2,CASSLADGTDSNQPQHF,TGTGCCAGCAGCTTAGCGGACGGGACAGACAGTAATCAGCCCCAGCATTTT
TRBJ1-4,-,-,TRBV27,CASSPPGRTNEKLFF,TGTGCCAGCAGTCCGCCGGGACGGACTAATGAAAAACTGTTTTTT
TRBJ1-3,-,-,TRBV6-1,CASQGRFSGNTIYF,TGTGCCAGCCAGGGACGCTTCTCTGGAAACACCATATATTTT
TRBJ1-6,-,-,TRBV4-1,CASSRERDRGDNSPLHF,TGCGCCAGCAGCCGAGAACGTGATAGGGGTGATAATTCACCCCTCCACTTT
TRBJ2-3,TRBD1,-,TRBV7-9,CASSARQGASDTQYF,TGTGCCAGCAGCGCCCGACAGGGGGCCTCAGATACGCAGTATTTT
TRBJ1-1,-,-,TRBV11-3,CASSLDFAGVEAFF,TGTGCCAGCAGCTTAGATTTCGCAGGGGTTGAAGCTTTCTTT
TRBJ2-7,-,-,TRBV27,CASSGRQYEQYF,TGTGCCAGCAGCGGCCGGCAATACGAGCAGTACTTC
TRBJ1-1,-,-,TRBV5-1,CASSLDPLGGTEAFF,TGCGCCAGCAGCTTGGACCCACTAGGAGGAACTGAAGCTTTCTTT
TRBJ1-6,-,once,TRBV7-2,CASSWREGRSPLHF,TGTGCCAGCAGCTGGAGGGAGGGAAGGTCACCCCTCCACTTT
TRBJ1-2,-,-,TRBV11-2,CASSLGHNYGYTF,TGTGCCAGCAGCTTAGGGCATAACTATGGCTACACCTTC
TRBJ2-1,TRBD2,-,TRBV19,CASSPRTSDDEQFF,TGTGCCAGTAGTCCCCGGACTAGCGATGATGAGCAGTTCTTC
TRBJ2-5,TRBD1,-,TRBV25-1,CASSEYPRDRDLETQYF,TGTGCCAGCAGTGAATATCCCCGGGACAGGGATTTGGAGACCCAGTACTTC
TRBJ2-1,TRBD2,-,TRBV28,CASSLAGGWNEQFF,TGTGCCAGCAGTTTAGCGGGGGGGTGGAATGAGCAGTTCTTC
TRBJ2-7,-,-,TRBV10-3,CASRAESSYEQYF,TGTGCCAGCAGGGCGGAATCATCCTACGAGCAGTACTTC
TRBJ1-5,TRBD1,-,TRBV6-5,CASSHPDRVQPQHF,TGTGCCAGCAGTCACCCCGACAGGGTCCAGCCCCAGCATTTT
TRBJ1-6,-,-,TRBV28,CASSQGGGISWDSPLHF,TGTGCCAGCAGTCAAGGGGGGGGGATCTCGTGGGATTCACCCCTCCACTTT
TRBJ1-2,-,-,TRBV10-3,CAISEVPGSNRGYTF,TGTGCCATCAGTGAGGTCCCGGGATCCAATAGGGGCTACACCTTC
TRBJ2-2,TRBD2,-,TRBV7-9,CASAGLAGKDTGELFF,TGTGCCAGCGCGGGACTAGCGGGTAAAGACACCGGGGAGCTGTTTTTT